A selection of T cell receptor beta chains follows, all from one sample in a study of CD8 T cells in Susac syndrome. TCRdb processed the immunoSEQ multiplex PCR reads anew with MiXCR; each CDR3 protein has one entry. In the table there are 100,000 to 150,000 distinct CDR3 sequences, 75% to 90% of which are singletons. The sequencing input was CD8+ T cells from PBMCs. Receptor source: a human donor with multiple sclerosis. CDR3s include the opening cysteine and the closing phenylalanine or tryptophan.

J gene,V gene,CDR3 protein
TRBJ1-2,TRBV20-1,CSARDREGTGGYTF
TRBJ2-7,TRBV2,CASTVTGSGYEQYF
TRBJ1-1,TRBV7-9,CASSLRYGKDTEAFF
TRBJ2-5,TRBV6-5,CASSYANYREADQETQYF
TRBJ2-2,TRBV19,CAAGGADTGELFF
TRBJ2-3,TRBV7-2,CASSFYRLEDTQYF
TRBJ1-5,TRBV20-1,CSASKGMSNQPQHF
TRBJ2-7,TRBV6-1,CASSETSGGWYEQYF
TRBJ1-6,TRBV19,CASSTYHRGGSPLHF
TRBJ2-2,TRBV30,CAWSVGQPGELFF
TRBJ2-7,TRBV7-2,CASSLRLDEQYF
TRBJ1-1,TRBV19,CASSIGGEATEAFF
TRBJ2-7,TRBV20-1,CSARDSTTYEQYF
TRBJ1-1,TRBV19,CASTGTEFFNTEAFF
TRBJ2-3,TRBV7-9,CASSILNQQEKSTDTQYF
TRBJ1-6,TRBV2,CASNPEQPYNSPLHF
TRBJ1-1,TRBV3-1,CASSQGAHEPNTEAFF
TRBJ2-7,TRBV7-8,CASSLEQTPYYEQYF
TRBJ2-7,TRBV27,CASSFREGSYEQYF
TRBJ1-1,TRBV2,CASSEVVFLSAFF
TRBJ1-1,TRBV21-1,CASSTTKGTEAFF
TRBJ2-1,TRBV20-1,CSAAKRGPANEQFF
TRBJ2-3,TRBV27,CASSLTWGQSTDTQYF
TRBJ2-3,TRBV9,CASSVDGEATDTQYF
TRBJ2-5,TRBV16,CASSQSRSTETQYF
TRBJ2-1,TRBV7-9,CASRHPGLAGGPSYNEQFF